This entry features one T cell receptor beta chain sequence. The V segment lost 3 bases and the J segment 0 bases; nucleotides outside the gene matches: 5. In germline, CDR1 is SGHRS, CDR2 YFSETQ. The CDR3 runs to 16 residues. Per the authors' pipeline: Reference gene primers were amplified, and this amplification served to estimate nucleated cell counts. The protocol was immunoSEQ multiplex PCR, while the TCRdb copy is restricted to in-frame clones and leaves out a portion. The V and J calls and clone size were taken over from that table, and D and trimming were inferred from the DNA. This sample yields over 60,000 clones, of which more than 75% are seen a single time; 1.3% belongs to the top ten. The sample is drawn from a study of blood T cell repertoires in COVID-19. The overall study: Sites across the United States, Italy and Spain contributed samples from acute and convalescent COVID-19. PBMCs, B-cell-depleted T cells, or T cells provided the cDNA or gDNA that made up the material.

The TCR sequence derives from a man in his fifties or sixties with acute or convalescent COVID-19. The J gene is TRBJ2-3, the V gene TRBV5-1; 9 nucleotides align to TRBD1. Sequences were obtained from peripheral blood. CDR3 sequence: CASSYGQGTSTDTQYF. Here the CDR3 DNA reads TGCGCCAGCAGCTACGGACAGGGGACGAGCACAGATACGCAGTATTTT.